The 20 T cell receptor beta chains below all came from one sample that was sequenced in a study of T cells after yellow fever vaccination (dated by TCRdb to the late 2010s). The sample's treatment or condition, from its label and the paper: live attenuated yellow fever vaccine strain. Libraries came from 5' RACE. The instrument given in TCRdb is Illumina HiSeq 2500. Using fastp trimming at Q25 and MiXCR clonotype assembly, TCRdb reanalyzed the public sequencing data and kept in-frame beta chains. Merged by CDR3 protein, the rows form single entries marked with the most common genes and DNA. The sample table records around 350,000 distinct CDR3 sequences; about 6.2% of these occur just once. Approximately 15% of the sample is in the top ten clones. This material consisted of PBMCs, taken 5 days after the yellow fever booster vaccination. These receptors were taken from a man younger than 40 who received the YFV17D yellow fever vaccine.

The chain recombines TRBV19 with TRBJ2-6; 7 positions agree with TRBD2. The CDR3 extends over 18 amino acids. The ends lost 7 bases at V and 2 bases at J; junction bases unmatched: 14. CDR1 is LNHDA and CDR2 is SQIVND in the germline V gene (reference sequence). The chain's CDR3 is CASTGGGVVIPGANVLTF. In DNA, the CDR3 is TGTGCCAGTACTGGGGGGGGGGTCGTGATCCCTGGGGCCAACGTCCTGACTTTC.

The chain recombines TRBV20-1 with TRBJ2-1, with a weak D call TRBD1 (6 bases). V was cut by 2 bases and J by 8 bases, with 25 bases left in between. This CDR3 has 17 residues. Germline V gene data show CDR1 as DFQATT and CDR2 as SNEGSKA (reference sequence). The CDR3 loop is CSARQVTPGQKVYEQFF. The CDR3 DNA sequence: TGCAGTGCTAGACAAGTCACCCCGGGACAAAAGGTCTATGAGCAGTTCTTC.

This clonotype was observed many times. The CDR3 loop is CASSYRAAPGELFF. For the CDR3, the DNA is TGTGCCAGCAGCTACAGGGCAGCTCCGGGGGAGCTGTTTTTT. The rearrangement links TRBV7-2 to TRBJ2-2; D is perhaps TRBD1 (6 bases). CDR1 and CDR2 from the germline V gene are SGHTA and FQGNSA. The CDR3 runs 14 residues. With 4 bases removed from V and 8 bases from J, the gap between germline ends came to 14 bases.

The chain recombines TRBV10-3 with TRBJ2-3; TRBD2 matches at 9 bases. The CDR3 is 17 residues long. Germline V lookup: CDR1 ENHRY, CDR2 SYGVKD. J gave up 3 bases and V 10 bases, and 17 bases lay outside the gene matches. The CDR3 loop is CATKTAGGPSGTDTQYF. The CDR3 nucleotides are TGTGCCACAAAGACGGCGGGAGGGCCAAGTGGGACAGATACGCAGTATTTT.

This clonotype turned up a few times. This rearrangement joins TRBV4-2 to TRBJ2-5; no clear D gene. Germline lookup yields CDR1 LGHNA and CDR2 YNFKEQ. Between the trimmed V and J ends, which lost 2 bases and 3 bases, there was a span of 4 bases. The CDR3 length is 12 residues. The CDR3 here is CASSQYEETQYF. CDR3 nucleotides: TGTGCCAGCAGCCAATATGAAGAGACCCAGTACTTC.

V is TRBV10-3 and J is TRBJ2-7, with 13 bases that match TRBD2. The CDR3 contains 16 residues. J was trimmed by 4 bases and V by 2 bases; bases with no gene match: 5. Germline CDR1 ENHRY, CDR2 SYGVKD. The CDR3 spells CAISEPGLAGVYEQYF. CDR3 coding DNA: TGTGCCATCAGTGAGCCTGGACTAGCGGGAGTTTACGAGCAGTACTTC.

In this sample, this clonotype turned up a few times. The CDR3 bases are TGTGCCAGCAGCTTAACCAGGGAGAGGTACGAGCAGTACTTC. It encodes CASSLTRERYEQYF. The rearrangement links TRBV7-9 to TRBJ2-7; D could derive from TRBD1 or TRBD2 (5 bases each). This CDR3 contains 14 residues. The germline V gene encodes CDR1 SEHNR and CDR2 FQNEAQ (reference sequence). V was clipped by 2 bases and J by 4 bases, with 12 bases between them.

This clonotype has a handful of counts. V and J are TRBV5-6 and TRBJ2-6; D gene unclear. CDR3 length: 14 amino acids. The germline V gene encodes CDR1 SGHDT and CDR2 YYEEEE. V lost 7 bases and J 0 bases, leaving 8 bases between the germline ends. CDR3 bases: TGTGCCAGCGGAAGTCGCTCTGGGGCCAACGTCCTGACTTTC. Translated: CASGSRSGANVLTF. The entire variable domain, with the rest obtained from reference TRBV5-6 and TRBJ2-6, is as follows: DAGVTQSPTHLIKTRGQQVTLRCSPKSGHDTVSWYQQALGQGPQFIFQYYEEEERQRGNFPDRFSGHQFPNYSSELNVNALLLGDSALYLCASGSRSGANVLTFGAGSRLTVL.

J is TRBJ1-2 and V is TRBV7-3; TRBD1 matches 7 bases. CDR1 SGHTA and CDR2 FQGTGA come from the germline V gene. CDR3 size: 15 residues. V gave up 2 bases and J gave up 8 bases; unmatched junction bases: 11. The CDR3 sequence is CASSLAAQGMGGYTF. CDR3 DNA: TGTGCCAGCAGCTTAGCTGCACAGGGGATGGGAGGCTACACCTTC.

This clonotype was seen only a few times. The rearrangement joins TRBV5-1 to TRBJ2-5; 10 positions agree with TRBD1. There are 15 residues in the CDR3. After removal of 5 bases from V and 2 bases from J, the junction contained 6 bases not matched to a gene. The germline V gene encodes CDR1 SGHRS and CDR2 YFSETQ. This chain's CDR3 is CASRRDRGVQETQYF. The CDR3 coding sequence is TGCGCCAGCAGACGGGACAGGGGAGTTCAAGAGACCCAGTACTTC.

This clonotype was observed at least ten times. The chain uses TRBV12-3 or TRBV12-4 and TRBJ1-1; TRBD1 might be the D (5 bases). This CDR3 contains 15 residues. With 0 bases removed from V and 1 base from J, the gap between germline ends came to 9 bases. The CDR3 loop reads CASSLAGGGNTEAFF. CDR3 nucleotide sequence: TGTGCCAGCAGTTTAGCGGGTGGGGGGAACACTGAAGCTTTCTTT.

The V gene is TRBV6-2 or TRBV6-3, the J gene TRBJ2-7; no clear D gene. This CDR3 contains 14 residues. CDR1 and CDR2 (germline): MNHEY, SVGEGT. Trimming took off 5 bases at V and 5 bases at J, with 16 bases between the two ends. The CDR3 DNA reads TGTGCCAGCAGTCTTCCGGGTCCCTGGGACGAGCAGTACTTC. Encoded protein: CASSLPGPWDEQYF.

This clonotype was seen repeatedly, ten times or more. CDR3 protein: CSPLQGSTNYGYTF. CDR3 in DNA: TGCAGTCCCCTACAGGGATCCACTAACTATGGCTACACCTTC. The chain combines TRBV20-1 with TRBJ1-2, with D tentatively TRBD1 (6 bases). The V end lost 8 bases, the J end lost 0 bases, and 16 bases lay between the germline ends. Germline CDR1 reads DFQATT; CDR2 reads SNEGSKA (reference sequence). The CDR3 extends over 14 amino acids.

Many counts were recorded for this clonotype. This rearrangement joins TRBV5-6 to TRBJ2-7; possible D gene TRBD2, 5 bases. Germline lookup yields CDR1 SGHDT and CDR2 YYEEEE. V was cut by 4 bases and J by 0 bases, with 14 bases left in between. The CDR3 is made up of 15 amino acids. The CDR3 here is CASSRRLGSSYEQYF. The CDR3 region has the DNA TGTGCCAGCAGCCGGAGGTTGGGGTCCTCCTACGAGCAGTACTTC.

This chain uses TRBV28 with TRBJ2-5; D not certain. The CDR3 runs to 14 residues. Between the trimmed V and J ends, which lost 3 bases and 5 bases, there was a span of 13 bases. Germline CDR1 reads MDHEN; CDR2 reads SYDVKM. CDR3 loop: CASSFTGLGETQYF. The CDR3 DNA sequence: TGTGCCAGCAGTTTCACCGGTCTCGGTGAGACCCAGTACTTC.

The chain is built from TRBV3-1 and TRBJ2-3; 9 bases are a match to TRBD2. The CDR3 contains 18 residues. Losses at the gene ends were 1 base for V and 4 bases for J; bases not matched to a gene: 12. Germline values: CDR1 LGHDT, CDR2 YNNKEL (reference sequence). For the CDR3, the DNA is TGTGCCAGCAGCCAAGGACGGCGAAGCGGGAGGTTCGCAGATACGCAGTATTTT. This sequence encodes CASSQGRRSGRFADTQYF.

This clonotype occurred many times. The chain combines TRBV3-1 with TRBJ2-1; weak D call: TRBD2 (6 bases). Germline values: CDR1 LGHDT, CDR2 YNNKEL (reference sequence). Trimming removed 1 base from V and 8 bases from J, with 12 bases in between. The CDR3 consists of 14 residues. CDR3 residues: CASSQGWDLDEQFF. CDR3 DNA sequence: TGTGCCAGCAGCCAAGGGTGGGACTTGGATGAGCAGTTCTTC.

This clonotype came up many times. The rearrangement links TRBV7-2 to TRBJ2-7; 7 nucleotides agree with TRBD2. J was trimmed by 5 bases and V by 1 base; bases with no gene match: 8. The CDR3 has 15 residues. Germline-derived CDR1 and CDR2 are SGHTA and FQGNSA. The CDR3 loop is CASSLDGGSRNEQYF. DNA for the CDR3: TGTGCCAGCAGCTTAGACGGCGGGAGTAGGAACGAGCAGTACTTC.

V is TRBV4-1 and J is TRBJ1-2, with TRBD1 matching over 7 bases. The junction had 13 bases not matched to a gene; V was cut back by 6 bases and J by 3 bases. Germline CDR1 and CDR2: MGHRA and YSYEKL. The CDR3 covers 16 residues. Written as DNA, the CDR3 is TGCGCCAGCAGGCCAAGTAGTGCAGGGGGTGACTATGGCTACACCTTC. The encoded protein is CASRPSSAGGDYGYTF.

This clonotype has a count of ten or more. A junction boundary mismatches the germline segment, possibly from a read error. This CDR3 is CASSFPRSF. CDR3 nucleotides: TGTGCCAGCAGCTTCCCCCGGAGCTTC. The genes are TRBV7-9 and TRBJ1-2; D ambiguous. Germline CDR1 and CDR2: SEHNR and FQNEAQ (reference sequence). The CDR3 runs 9 residues.